These T cell receptor beta chains were read from a single sample in a study of T cells in tuberculosis. The protocol was immunoSEQ multiplex PCR, while the TCRdb copy is restricted to in-frame clones and leaves out a portion. Among 35,000 to 55,000 clones listed, about 95% were seen once. What was sequenced was PBMCs. All receptors come from a donor between 10 and 29 years old with latent tuberculosis or without tuberculosis infection. The CDR3 runs from the conserved cysteine through the conserved F or W. Each record gives: clone size, D gene, J gene, V gene, CDR3 length, CDR3 protein, CDR3 DNA. The D gene is left open where the match is weak. Clone size is stated in some rows and not others, as once, few, many or a class when expanded.

clone_size: NA
d_call: TRBD1
j_call: TRBJ2-7
v_call: TRBV6-1
cdr3_length: 15
cdr3_aa: CASSVAGGGFYEQYF
cdr3_nt: TGTGCCAGCAGTGTCGCAGGGGGCGGTTTCTACGAGCAGTACTTC

clone_size: NA
d_call: NA
j_call: TRBJ1-6
v_call: TRBV10-1
cdr3_length: 15
cdr3_aa: CASSESSGFFSPLHF
cdr3_nt: TGCGCCAGCAGTGAGTCTTCAGGGTTTTTTTCACCCCTCCACTTT

clone_size: NA
d_call: TRBD1
j_call: TRBJ2-7
v_call: TRBV18
cdr3_length: 16
cdr3_aa: CASSPTPGQGPYEQYF
cdr3_nt: TGTGCCAGCTCACCCACCCCGGGACAGGGCCCCTACGAGCAGTACTTC

clone_size: NA
d_call: TRBD2
j_call: TRBJ2-2
v_call: TRBV4-2
cdr3_length: 16
cdr3_aa: CASSQEGTRTTGELFF
cdr3_nt: TGTGCCAGCAGCCAGGAAGGGACTAGAACCACCGGGGAGCTGTTTTTT

clone_size: NA
d_call: TRBD2
j_call: TRBJ2-7
v_call: TRBV27
cdr3_length: 18
cdr3_aa: CASSSGLAGGHHFYEQYF
cdr3_nt: TGTGCCAGCAGTTCGGGACTAGCGGGGGGCCATCACTTTTACGAGCAGTACTTC

clone_size: NA
d_call: NA
j_call: TRBJ2-3
v_call: TRBV30
cdr3_length: 14
cdr3_aa: CAWSETSFVDTQYF
cdr3_nt: TGTGCCTGGAGTGAAACTTCCTTTGTGGATACGCAGTATTTT

clone_size: NA
d_call: TRBD1
j_call: TRBJ1-3
v_call: TRBV4-1
cdr3_length: 17
cdr3_aa: CASSQDPGGPSGNTIYF
cdr3_nt: TGCGCCAGCAGCCAAGATCCAGGGGGCCCCTCTGGAAACACCATATATTTT

clone_size: NA
d_call: TRBD1
j_call: TRBJ1-5
v_call: TRBV19
cdr3_length: 12
cdr3_aa: CATQQGAQPQHF
cdr3_nt: TGTGCCACTCAGCAGGGGGCTCAGCCCCAGCATTTT

clone_size: NA
d_call: TRBD1
j_call: TRBJ1-2
v_call: TRBV6-1
cdr3_length: 15
cdr3_aa: CASSEDRGVIYGYTF
cdr3_nt: TGTGCCAGCAGTGAAGACAGGGGGGTGATCTATGGCTACACCTTC

clone_size: few
d_call: TRBD1
j_call: TRBJ2-2
v_call: TRBV25-1
cdr3_length: 14
cdr3_aa: CASIRDRGDGELFF
cdr3_nt: TGTGCCAGCATCCGGGACAGGGGAGACGGGGAGCTGTTTTTT

clone_size: NA
d_call: TRBD1
j_call: TRBJ1-2
v_call: TRBV19
cdr3_length: 15
cdr3_aa: CASSIASTGGTGYTF
cdr3_nt: TGTGCCAGTAGTATAGCCTCGACAGGGGGTACTGGCTACACCTTC

clone_size: NA
d_call: TRBD1
j_call: TRBJ1-1
v_call: TRBV6-5
cdr3_length: 14
cdr3_aa: CASSYTGVNTEAFF
cdr3_nt: TGTGCCAGCAGTTATACAGGGGTAAACACTGAAGCTTTCTTT

clone_size: few
d_call: TRBD1
j_call: TRBJ1-6
v_call: TRBV18
cdr3_length: 15
cdr3_aa: CASSTGTGDTSPLHF
cdr3_nt: TGTGCCAGCTCCACGGGAACAGGGGATACTTCACCCCTCCACTTT

clone_size: few
d_call: NA
j_call: TRBJ2-7
v_call: TRBV10-2
cdr3_length: 15
cdr3_aa: CASSFSGGSSYEQYF
cdr3_nt: TGCGCCAGCAGCTTTAGCGGAGGAAGCTCCTACGAGCAGTACTTC

clone_size: NA
d_call: NA
j_call: TRBJ1-1
v_call: TRBV10-1
cdr3_length: 16
cdr3_aa: CASSPGGRLLGTEAFF
cdr3_nt: TGCGCCAGCAGTCCCGGGGGACGGCTTCTAGGAACTGAAGCTTTCTTT

clone_size: NA
d_call: NA
j_call: TRBJ2-7
v_call: TRBV5-1
cdr3_length: 16
cdr3_aa: CASSLDPIRTPYEQYF
cdr3_nt: TGCGCCAGCAGCTTGGATCCTATCCGTACCCCCTACGAGCAGTACTTC

clone_size: NA
d_call: TRBD1
j_call: TRBJ1-2
v_call: TRBV2
cdr3_length: 16
cdr3_aa: CASSPTQGALNYGYTF
cdr3_nt: TGTGCCAGCAGCCCTACACAGGGGGCTCTCAACTATGGCTACACCTTC

clone_size: NA
d_call: TRBD1
j_call: TRBJ1-6
v_call: TRBV18
cdr3_length: 15
cdr3_aa: CASSPLDRSNSPLHF
cdr3_nt: TGTGCCAGCTCACCTTTGGACAGGAGTAATTCACCCCTCCATTTT

clone_size: NA
d_call: NA
j_call: TRBJ1-1
v_call: TRBV19
cdr3_length: 13
cdr3_aa: CASSIAENTEAFF
cdr3_nt: TGTGCCAGTAGTATAGCAGAGAACACTGAAGCTTTCTTT

clone_size: once
d_call: NA
j_call: TRBJ2-7
v_call: TRBV27
cdr3_length: 15
cdr3_aa: CASSLVPNGLREQYF
cdr3_nt: TGTGCCAGCAGTTTGGTCCCCAACGGTCTGCGCGAGCAGTACTTC

clone_size: NA
d_call: TRBD1
j_call: TRBJ2-7
v_call: TRBV30
cdr3_length: 17
cdr3_aa: CAWSDGSGDRDVGEQYF
cdr3_nt: TGTGCCTGGAGTGATGGAAGCGGGGACAGGGATGTGGGAGAGCAGTACTTC

clone_size: NA
d_call: TRBD2
j_call: TRBJ2-3
v_call: TRBV6-4
cdr3_length: 16
cdr3_aa: CASSDSGGRDTDTQYF
cdr3_nt: TGTGCCAGCAGTGACTCTGGCGGGAGGGATACAGATACGCAGTATTTT

clone_size: NA
d_call: NA
j_call: TRBJ1-1
v_call: TRBV5-1
cdr3_length: 15
cdr3_aa: CASSLITGQLTEAFF
cdr3_nt: TGCGCCAGCAGCTTGATAACAGGGCAATTAACTGAAGCTTTCTTT

clone_size: NA
d_call: TRBD2
j_call: TRBJ2-7
v_call: TRBV6-5
cdr3_length: 15
cdr3_aa: CASRALSGRWYEQYF
cdr3_nt: TGTGCCAGCAGGGCTCTCAGCGGGAGATGGTACGAGCAGTACTTC

clone_size: NA
d_call: TRBD2
j_call: TRBJ2-5
v_call: TRBV11-2
cdr3_length: 19
cdr3_aa: CASSSTHGLAGGRQETQYF
cdr3_nt: TGTGCCAGCAGCTCCACCCACGGACTAGCGGGAGGACGGCAAGAGACCCAGTACTTC

clone_size: NA
d_call: NA
j_call: TRBJ1-5
v_call: TRBV6-5
cdr3_length: 13
cdr3_aa: CASSYRGDQPQHF
cdr3_nt: TGTGCCAGCAGTTACCGAGGCGATCAGCCCCAGCATTTT

clone_size: NA
d_call: TRBD2
j_call: TRBJ2-7
v_call: TRBV27
cdr3_length: 17
cdr3_aa: CASSPLGESGTQYEQYF
cdr3_nt: TGTGCCAGCAGTCCCCTTGGGGAGAGCGGGACTCAGTACGAGCAGTACTTC

clone_size: NA
d_call: NA
j_call: TRBJ2-5
v_call: TRBV30
cdr3_length: 10
cdr3_aa: CAWGRETQYF
cdr3_nt: TGTGCCTGGGGGCGTGAGACCCAGTACTTC

clone_size: once
d_call: TRBD1
j_call: TRBJ1-4
v_call: TRBV7-9
cdr3_length: 14
cdr3_aa: CASSSGQGYEKLFF
cdr3_nt: TGTGCCAGCAGCTCGGGACAGGGGTATGAAAAACTGTTTTTT

clone_size: NA
d_call: TRBD1
j_call: TRBJ1-1
v_call: TRBV28
cdr3_length: 14
cdr3_aa: CASSSQGARTEAFF
cdr3_nt: TGTGCCAGCAGTAGTCAGGGGGCGCGGACTGAAGCTTTCTTT

clone_size: NA
d_call: NA
j_call: TRBJ2-7
v_call: TRBV5-6
cdr3_length: 11
cdr3_aa: CASSFGLEEYF
cdr3_nt: TGTGCCAGCAGCTTTGGCCTAGAGGAGTACTTC

clone_size: NA
d_call: NA
j_call: TRBJ1-3
v_call: TRBV11-2
cdr3_length: 15
cdr3_aa: CASSLVGRAGNTIYF
cdr3_nt: TGTGCCAGCAGCTTAGTGGGGAGGGCTGGAAACACCATATATTTT

clone_size: NA
d_call: TRBD2
j_call: TRBJ2-1
v_call: TRBV7-9
cdr3_length: 17
cdr3_aa: CASSSYSGRGSYNEQFF
cdr3_nt: TGTGCCAGCAGTTCGTATAGCGGGAGGGGCTCCTACAATGAGCAGTTCTTC

clone_size: NA
d_call: TRBD2
j_call: TRBJ2-5
v_call: TRBV15
cdr3_length: 15
cdr3_aa: CATSRVASGQETQYF
cdr3_nt: TGTGCCACCAGCAGAGTGGCTAGCGGCCAAGAGACCCAGTACTTC

clone_size: NA
d_call: TRBD1
j_call: TRBJ2-1
v_call: TRBV7-2
cdr3_length: 15
cdr3_aa: CASSSGTGGAREQFF
cdr3_nt: TGTGCCAGCAGCTCCGGGACAGGAGGGGCCAGGGAGCAGTTCTTC

clone_size: once
d_call: TRBD1
j_call: TRBJ1-1
v_call: TRBV10-2
cdr3_length: 13
cdr3_aa: CASSELGQGEAFF
cdr3_nt: TGCGCCAGCAGTGAGTTAGGACAGGGTGAAGCTTTCTTT

clone_size: NA
d_call: NA
j_call: TRBJ1-3
v_call: TRBV9
cdr3_length: 13
cdr3_aa: CASSPGVVNTIYF
cdr3_nt: TGTGCCAGCAGTCCAGGGGTTGTGAACACCATATATTTT

clone_size: NA
d_call: TRBD1
j_call: TRBJ1-5
v_call: TRBV6-6
cdr3_length: 14
cdr3_aa: CASSWTGDHQPQHF
cdr3_nt: TGTGCCAGCAGTTGGACAGGGGACCACCAGCCCCAGCATTTT

clone_size: NA
d_call: TRBD2
j_call: TRBJ2-1
v_call: TRBV5-1
cdr3_length: 16
cdr3_aa: CASSLALGGGQNEQFF
cdr3_nt: TGCGCCAGCAGCTTGGCCCTGGGGGGGGGTCAGAATGAGCAGTTCTTC

clone_size: NA
d_call: TRBD2
j_call: TRBJ2-4
v_call: TRBV5-8
cdr3_length: 17
cdr3_aa: CASSLVGLAELKNIQYF
cdr3_nt: TGTGCCAGCAGCTTGGTAGGGCTAGCGGAACTCAAAAACATTCAGTACTTC

clone_size: once
d_call: TRBD1
j_call: TRBJ2-1
v_call: TRBV19
cdr3_length: 14
cdr3_aa: CASSPRDSNNEQFF
cdr3_nt: TGTGCCAGTAGTCCCCGGGACAGTAACAATGAGCAGTTCTTC

clone_size: NA
d_call: NA
j_call: TRBJ2-7
v_call: TRBV30
cdr3_length: 11
cdr3_aa: CAWSPGYEQYF
cdr3_nt: TGTGCCTGGAGTCCGGGTTACGAGCAGTACTTC

clone_size: NA
d_call: NA
j_call: TRBJ2-2
v_call: TRBV19
cdr3_length: 13
cdr3_aa: CASSLLVVGELFF
cdr3_nt: TGTGCCAGTAGTTTACTAGTGGTCGGGGAGCTGTTTTTT

clone_size: once
d_call: NA
j_call: TRBJ2-7
v_call: TRBV5-1
cdr3_length: 14
cdr3_aa: CASSLPGEVGEQYF
cdr3_nt: TGCGCCAGCAGCTTGCCAGGGGAAGTTGGCGAGCAGTACTTC

clone_size: few
d_call: NA
j_call: TRBJ1-2
v_call: TRBV6-5
cdr3_length: 13
cdr3_aa: CASSYQEFYGYTF
cdr3_nt: TGTGCCAGCAGTTACCAGGAATTCTATGGCTACACCTTC

clone_size: NA
d_call: NA
j_call: TRBJ2-6
v_call: TRBV18
cdr3_length: 18
cdr3_aa: CASSPVPQGSAGANVLTF
cdr3_nt: TGTGCCAGCTCACCGGTACCGCAGGGTTCGGCTGGGGCCAACGTCCTGACTTTC

clone_size: NA
d_call: NA
j_call: TRBJ2-3
v_call: TRBV5-1
cdr3_length: 14
cdr3_aa: CASSSGYSTDTQYF
cdr3_nt: TGCGCCAGCAGCTCAGGATATAGCACAGATACGCAGTATTTT

clone_size: once
d_call: NA
j_call: TRBJ1-2
v_call: TRBV6-5
cdr3_length: 15
cdr3_aa: CASSPLWQGTYGYTF
cdr3_nt: TGTGCCAGCAGCCCTCTATGGCAGGGGACCTATGGCTACACCTTC

clone_size: NA
d_call: TRBD1
j_call: TRBJ1-1
v_call: TRBV10-3
cdr3_length: 16
cdr3_aa: CAISDPRTGPNTEAFF
cdr3_nt: TGTGCCATCAGTGATCCTAGGACAGGACCGAACACTGAAGCTTTCTTT

clone_size: NA
d_call: NA
j_call: TRBJ1-1
v_call: TRBV6-5
cdr3_length: 13
cdr3_aa: CASTASGDTEAFF
cdr3_nt: TGTGCCAGCACCGCCTCAGGGGACACTGAAGCTTTCTTT

clone_size: NA
d_call: TRBD2
j_call: TRBJ2-1
v_call: TRBV4-1
cdr3_length: 15
cdr3_aa: CASSPSGGYYNEQFF
cdr3_nt: TGCGCCAGCAGCCCCTCGGGAGGGTACTACAATGAGCAGTTCTTC

clone_size: NA
d_call: TRBD1
j_call: TRBJ2-4
v_call: TRBV7-3
cdr3_length: 15
cdr3_aa: CASSPGQGPTAQQYF
cdr3_nt: TGTGCCAGCAGCCCAGGACAGGGCCCGACCGCCCAGCAGTACTTC

clone_size: NA
d_call: NA
j_call: TRBJ2-7
v_call: TRBV7-8
cdr3_length: 12
cdr3_aa: CASSLTAYEQYF
cdr3_nt: TGTGCCAGCAGCTTGACAGCGTACGAGCAGTACTTC

clone_size: NA
d_call: NA
j_call: TRBJ2-7
v_call: TRBV15
cdr3_length: 13
cdr3_aa: CATSKSQGNEQYF
cdr3_nt: TGTGCCACCAGCAAGTCACAGGGCAACGAGCAGTACTTC